This T cell receptor beta chain came from a study of control samples from healthy donors and cancer patients. Germline CDR1 MGHRA, CDR2 YSYEKL. Deletions cut 0 bases from V and 8 bases from J, with 10 bases between. This CDR3 has 13 amino acids. Here immunoSEQ multiplex PCR was the method, and the copy in TCRdb shows in-frame clones only, minus some. The table shows about 63,000 clones, with about 82% occurring only once. V usage is TRBV4-1 and J usage is TRBJ1-2; D not resolved. The sequence was obtained from a middle-aged man in good health. Sequencing used blood. This CDR3 reads CASSQDTDSGYTF. The CDR3 DNA reads as TGCGCCAGCAGCCAAGATACGGATTCGGGCTACACCTTC.